This TCR beta chain was retrieved from a study of blood T cell repertoires in COVID-19. Study background: Donors in the United States, Italy and Spain gave samples during acute or convalescent COVID-19. T cells, B-cell-depleted T cells, or PBMCs provided the cDNA or gDNA that served as material.

There are 17 residues in the CDR3. V dropped 2 bases and J dropped 2; count of bases not matched to a gene: 6. CDR1 and CDR2 from the germline V gene are SGHDT and YYEEEE. In the authors' workflow: How many nucleated cells were present was estimated from reference gene primer amplification. Some clones are missing from TCRdb's copy, which holds only in-frame ones; the method was immunoSEQ multiplex PCR. D and trimming come from the DNA, and the V and J calls and clone size come from that table. The table has approximately 75,000 clones, about 89% seen once. The receptor was isolated from a man aged 55 to 70 with acute or convalescent COVID-19. The specimen sequenced was peripheral blood. V and J are TRBV5-6 and TRBJ2-3; 12 bases are shared with TRBD2. CDR3 bases: TGTGCCAGCAGCTTCCTACTAGCGGGAGGAAACACAGATACGCAGTATTTT. Protein sequence: CASSFLLAGGNTDTQYF.